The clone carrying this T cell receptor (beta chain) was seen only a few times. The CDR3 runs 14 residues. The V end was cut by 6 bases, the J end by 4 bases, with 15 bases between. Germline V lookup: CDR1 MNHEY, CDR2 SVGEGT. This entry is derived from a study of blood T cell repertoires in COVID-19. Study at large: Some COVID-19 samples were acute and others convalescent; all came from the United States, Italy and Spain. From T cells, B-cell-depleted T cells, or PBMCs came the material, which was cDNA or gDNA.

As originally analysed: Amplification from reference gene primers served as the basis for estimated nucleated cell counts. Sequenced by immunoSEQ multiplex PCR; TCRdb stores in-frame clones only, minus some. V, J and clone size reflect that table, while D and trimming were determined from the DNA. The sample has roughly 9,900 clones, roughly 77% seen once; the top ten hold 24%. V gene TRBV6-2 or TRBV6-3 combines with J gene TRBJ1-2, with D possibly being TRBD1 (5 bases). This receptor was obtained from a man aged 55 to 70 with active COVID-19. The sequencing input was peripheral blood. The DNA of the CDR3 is TGTGCCAGCAGCGTCACATCAGGGCTCTATGGCTACACCTTC. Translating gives CASSVTSGLYGYTF.